Listed below are T cell receptor beta chains from one sample, sequenced in a study of blood T cell repertoires in COVID-19. Libraries were prepared by immunoSEQ multiplex PCR; TCRdb keeps only in-frame clonotypes and omits some of them. Of about 240,000 clones in the sample, 65% to 90% were seen once. The sequencing input was peripheral blood. The receptors originated from a woman aged 70-85 years with acute or convalescent COVID-19. CDR3s include the opening cysteine and the closing phenylalanine or tryptophan. D genes are given only for firm matches. Expanded clones get a size class; other rows say once, few or many, or leave the size out.

TRBJ1-5 | - | few | TRBV5-1 | TGCGCCAGCAGCTTGTATGACGGGAGCAATCAGCCCCAGCATTTT | CASSLYDGSNQPQHF
TRBJ1-6 | - | - | TRBV11-2 | TGTGCCAGCAGCTCCCCAGGGTTCGGCTCCTATAATTCACCCCTCCACTTT | CASSSPGFGSYNSPLHF
TRBJ2-3 | - | once | TRBV25-1 | TGTGCCAGCAGTGGGGGAGGCGGGACAGTATTCACAGATACGCAGTATTTT | CASSGGGGTVFTDTQYF
TRBJ1-3 | - | - | TRBV3-1/TRBV3-2 | TGTGCCAGCAGCCCAGGGAGGGGTAGCTCTGGAAACACCATATATTTT | CASSPGRGSSGNTIYF
TRBJ1-2 | TRBD1 | - | TRBV19 | TGTGCCACCAAACAGGGGGCCGGCTACACCTTC | CATKQGAGYTF
TRBJ1-5 | TRBD1 | - | TRBV28 | TGTGCCAGCAGGTTAACAGGGGGTGGTCAGCCCCAGCATTTT | CASRLTGGGQPQHF
TRBJ1-1 | TRBD1 | - | TRBV19 | TGTGCCAGTACCACAGACAGGGTGGCCACTGAAGCTTTCTTT | CASTTDRVATEAFF
TRBJ2-1 | - | - | TRBV9 | TGTGCCAGCAGCGTCGGTCCAGAGGCGGGGGAGCAGTTCTTC | CASSVGPEAGEQFF
TRBJ2-7 | - | - | TRBV10-3 | TGTGCCACCGACGACACAGGGTCCTACGAGCAGTACTTC | CATDDTGSYEQYF
TRBJ1-1 | - | - | TRBV7-9 | TGTGCCAGCAGCACCGGGACGGTGGGGGGGAACACTGAAGCTTTCTTT | CASSTGTVGGNTEAFF
TRBJ1-2 | - | - | TRBV11-2 | TGTGCCAGCAGCCACAGTCCTGTGCAGGTCTATGGCTACACCTTC | CASSHSPVQVYGYTF
TRBJ1-4 | TRBD1 | - | TRBV7-8 | TGTGCCAGCAGCCTAAACAGGGGGGAAGCAACTAATGAAAAACTGTTTTTT | CASSLNRGEATNEKLFF
TRBJ1-4 | TRBD1 | few | TRBV28 | TGTGCCAGCAGGCGGACAGGGCCCGATGAAAAACTGTTTTTT | CASRRTGPDEKLFF
TRBJ2-1 | - | - | TRBV7-2 | TGTGCCAGCAGCTTAAGGGGGGGAGACGTCGGGAATGAGCAGTTCTTC | CASSLRGGDVGNEQFF
TRBJ2-1 | - | once | TRBV4-3 | TGCGCCAGCAGCCAAGATAAGGGAGGCGAGCAGTTCTTC | CASSQDKGGEQFF
TRBJ1-1 | - | - | TRBV12-3/TRBV12-4 | TGTGCCAGCAGTTTATGGACTAACACTGAAGCTTTCTTT | CASSLWTNTEAFF
TRBJ1-1 | TRBD1 | - | TRBV2 | TGTGCCAGCAGTATGGACAGGTGGAACACTGAAGCTTTCTTT | CASSMDRWNTEAFF
TRBJ1-6 | TRBD1 | - | TRBV18 | TGTGCCAGCTCACCAGGACAGGGGGGAAATTCACCCCTCCACTTT | CASSPGQGGNSPLHF
TRBJ1-2 | TRBD1 | few | TRBV19 | TGTGCCAGTAGTACGACACCTGCAGGGGGTGGCTACACCTTC | CASSTTPAGGGYTF
TRBJ1-3 | - | - | TRBV27 | TGTGCCAGCAGTTTATCTGGGCCCTACTCTGGAAACACCATATATTTT | CASSLSGPYSGNTIYF
TRBJ1-1 | - | - | TRBV12-3/TRBV12-4 | TGTGCCAGCAGTACCTACAGTAACACTGAAGCTTTCTTT | CASSTYSNTEAFF
TRBJ1-1 | - | - | TRBV4-3 | TGCGCCAGCAGCCAAGTTCCCCAGAACACTGAAGCTTTCTTT | CASSQVPQNTEAFF
TRBJ1-1 | - | - | TRBV28 | TGTGCCAGCAGTCGGACTCCGAACACTGAAGCTTTCTTT | CASSRTPNTEAFF